The rows below give T cell receptor beta chains drawn from one sample of a study of blood T cell repertoires in COVID-19. Here immunoSEQ multiplex PCR was the method, and the copy in TCRdb shows in-frame clones only, minus some. The data show some 190,000 clones, 85% to 90% seen once. The sequencing sample was made of peripheral blood. The receptors come from a man aged 18 to 35 with active or convalescent COVID-19. The CDR3 runs from the conserved cysteine through the conserved F or W. A D gene is named only where the DNA matches it firmly.

j_call: TRBJ2-7
v_call: TRBV4-3
d_call: NA
cdr3_nt: TGCGCCAGCAGCCAAGATAGGCAGGGGCGCGAGCAGTACTTC
cdr3_aa: CASSQDRQGREQYF

j_call: TRBJ2-7
v_call: TRBV6-4
d_call: TRBD1
cdr3_nt: TGTGCCAGCAGTAGGGACAGGGAGGGCCCCTACGAGCAGTACTTC
cdr3_aa: CASSRDREGPYEQYF

j_call: TRBJ1-5
v_call: TRBV9
d_call: NA
cdr3_nt: TGTGCCAGCTCGTGGGGGGATACTAGCAATCAGCCCCAGCATTTT
cdr3_aa: CASSWGDTSNQPQHF

j_call: TRBJ2-7
v_call: TRBV2
d_call: NA
cdr3_nt: TGTGCCAGCAGACCCAGACAGGAAATAACCTACGAGCAGTACTTC
cdr3_aa: CASRPRQEITYEQYF

j_call: TRBJ2-7
v_call: TRBV6-6
d_call: NA
cdr3_nt: TGTGCCAGCAGTCAACAGGGTCACGAGCAGTACTTC
cdr3_aa: CASSQQGHEQYF

j_call: TRBJ2-3
v_call: TRBV3-1/TRBV3-2
d_call: TRBD1
cdr3_nt: TGTGCCAGCAGCCGCTCAGGGGGTAAGGATACGCAGTATTTT
cdr3_aa: CASSRSGGKDTQYF

j_call: TRBJ2-7
v_call: TRBV29-1
d_call: NA
cdr3_nt: TGCAGCGTTGAAGGACACGGAGGGCGGTTCTACGAGCAGTACTTC
cdr3_aa: CSVEGHGGRFYEQYF

j_call: TRBJ1-5
v_call: TRBV7-2
d_call: NA
cdr3_nt: TGTGCCAGCACCCCGGGCGGGGGAGGAAATCAGCCCCAGCATTTT
cdr3_aa: CASTPGGGGNQPQHF

j_call: TRBJ1-5
v_call: TRBV24-1
d_call: NA
cdr3_nt: TGTGCCACCAGTGACCCGAGGGGGGGGGACAATCAGCCCCAGCATTTT
cdr3_aa: CATSDPRGGDNQPQHF

j_call: TRBJ2-3
v_call: TRBV18
d_call: NA
cdr3_nt: TGTGCCAGCTCCGCCGGGGGTTCTCTCACAGATACGCAGTATTTT
cdr3_aa: CASSAGGSLTDTQYF

j_call: TRBJ2-7
v_call: TRBV4-3
d_call: TRBD2
cdr3_nt: TGCGCCAGCAGCCAAGGGGTTAGCGGGAGACTCTACGAGCAGTACTTC
cdr3_aa: CASSQGVSGRLYEQYF

j_call: TRBJ1-2
v_call: TRBV5-1
d_call: NA
cdr3_nt: TGCGCCAGCAGCTGGGGGCCTTATGGCTACACCTTC
cdr3_aa: CASSWGPYGYTF